This TCR beta chain was identified in a study of cytomegalovirus exposure and HLA in healthy donors. In the study overall: The study's early data release held 75 million to 95 million unique TCRs from HLA-typed donors.

The CDR3 runs 15 residues. Trimming took 4 bases from V and 7 from J, leaving 20 bases between them. Looked up from germline, CDR1 is SGHRS and CDR2 is YFSETQ. Amplification used 60 Vbeta primers and 13 Jbeta primers. Repertoires were generated with immunoSEQ multiplex PCR, while TCRdb's copy carries only in-frame clones and drops some. The data hold some 180,000 clones, with 75% to 85% observed a single time. Sample: PBMCs. The chain is built from TRBV5-1 and TRBJ2-5; weak D call: TRBD2 (7 bases). This TCR derives from a woman aged 45-65 years in good health and CMV-seronegative. DNA of the CDR3: TGCGCCAGCAGCCAGGGACTCCGGGGGGCTGGGACCCAGTACTTC. Its translation: CASSQGLRGAGTQYF.